This T cell receptor (beta chain) was documented in a study of T cell responses to AZD1222 COVID-19 vaccine. Libraries were prepared by immunoSEQ multiplex PCR; TCRdb keeps only in-frame clonotypes and omits some of them. Here the sample spans fewer than 200,000 clones, around nine tenths being singletons. CDR3 size: 12 residues. Trimming left V 0 bases short and J 5 bases short, with 5 bases between. Germline V gene sequence: CDR1 SGHDT, CDR2 YYEEEE. Study-level results: Baseline seropositivity characterized only a handful of AZD1222 recipients. Repertoire samples came only from after the peak T cell response. Reportedly, nearly half of unique spike TCRs recognized epitopes outside B.1.351/B.1.1.7 mutations. The donor group comprised mostly white British people and more females; the analysis possibly underestimated clonal diversity.

Turning to this clone: Its antigen remains unidentified. Other DNA sequences in this sample translate to the same CDR3.

This chain joins TRBV5-6 and TRBJ1-2; no reliable D call. The clonotype comes from an adult in good health. Sequences were derived from peripheral blood, sampled on day 0 of AZD1222 vaccination. The CDR3 region has the DNA TGTGCCAGCAGCTTGGATACTTATGGCTACACCTTC. Amino acids: CASSLDTYGYTF.